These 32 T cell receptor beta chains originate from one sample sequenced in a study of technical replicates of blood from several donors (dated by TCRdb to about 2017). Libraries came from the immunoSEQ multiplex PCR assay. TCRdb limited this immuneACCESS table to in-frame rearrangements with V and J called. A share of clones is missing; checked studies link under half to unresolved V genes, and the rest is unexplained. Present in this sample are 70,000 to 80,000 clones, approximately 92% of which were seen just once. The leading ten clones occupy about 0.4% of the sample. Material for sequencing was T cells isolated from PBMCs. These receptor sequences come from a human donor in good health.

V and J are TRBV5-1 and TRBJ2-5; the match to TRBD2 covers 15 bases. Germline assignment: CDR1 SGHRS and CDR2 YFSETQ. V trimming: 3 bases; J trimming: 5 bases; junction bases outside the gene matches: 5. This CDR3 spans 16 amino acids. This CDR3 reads CASSSTGTSGRETQYF. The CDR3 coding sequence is TGCGCCAGCAGCTCAACCGGGACTAGCGGGAGGGAGACCCAGTACTTC.

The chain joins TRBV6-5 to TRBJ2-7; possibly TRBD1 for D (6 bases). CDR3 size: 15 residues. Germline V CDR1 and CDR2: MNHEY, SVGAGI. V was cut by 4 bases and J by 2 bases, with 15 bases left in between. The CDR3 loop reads CASSLGQQTPYEQYF. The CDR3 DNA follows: TGTGCCAGCAGTTTAGGACAGCAGACACCCTACGAGCAGTACTTC.

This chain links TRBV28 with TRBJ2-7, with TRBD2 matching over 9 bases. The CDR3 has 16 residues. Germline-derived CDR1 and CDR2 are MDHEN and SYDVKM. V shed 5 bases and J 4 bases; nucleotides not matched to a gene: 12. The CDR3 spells CASSLMTSGALYEQYF. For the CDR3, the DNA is TGTGCCAGCAGTCTGATGACTAGCGGAGCCCTATACGAGCAGTACTTC. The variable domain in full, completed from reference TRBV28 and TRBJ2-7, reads DVKVTQSSRYLVKRTGEKVFLECVQDMDHENMFWYRQDPGLGLRLIYFSYDVKMKEKGDIPEGYSVSREKKERFSLILESASTNQTSMYLCASSLMTSGALYEQYFGPGTRLTVT.

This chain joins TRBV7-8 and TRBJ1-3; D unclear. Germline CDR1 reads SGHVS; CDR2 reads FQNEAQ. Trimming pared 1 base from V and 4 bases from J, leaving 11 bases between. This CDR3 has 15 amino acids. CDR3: CASSLVLTGGNTIYF. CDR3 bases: TGTGCCAGCAGCTTAGTCCTTACGGGGGGAAACACCATATATTTT.

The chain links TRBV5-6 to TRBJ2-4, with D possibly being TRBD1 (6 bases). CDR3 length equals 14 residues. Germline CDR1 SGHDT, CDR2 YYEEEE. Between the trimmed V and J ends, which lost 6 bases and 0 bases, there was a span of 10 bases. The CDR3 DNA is TGTGCCAGCACTCAGGGGCTAGCCAAAAACATTCAGTACTTC. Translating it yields CASTQGLAKNIQYF.

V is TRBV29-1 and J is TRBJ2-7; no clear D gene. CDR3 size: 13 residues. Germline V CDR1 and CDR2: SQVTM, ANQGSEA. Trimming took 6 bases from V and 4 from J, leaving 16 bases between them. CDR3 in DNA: TGCAGCGTCACTAAAGATTCCAAGTACGAGCAGTACTTC. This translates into CSVTKDSKYEQYF.

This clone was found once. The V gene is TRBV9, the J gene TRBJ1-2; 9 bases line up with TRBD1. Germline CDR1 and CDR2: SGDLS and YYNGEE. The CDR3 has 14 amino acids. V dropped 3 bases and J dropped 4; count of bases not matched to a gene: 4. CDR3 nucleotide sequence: TGTGCCAGCAGCGCCACAGGGGGCGTCTATGGCTACACCTTC. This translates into CASSATGGVYGYTF.

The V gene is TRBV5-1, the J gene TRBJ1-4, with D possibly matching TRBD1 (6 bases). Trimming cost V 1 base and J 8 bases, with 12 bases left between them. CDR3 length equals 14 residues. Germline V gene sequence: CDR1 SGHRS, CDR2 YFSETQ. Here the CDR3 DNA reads TGCGCCAGCAGCTTGACAGGGACATTAGAAAAACTGTTTTTT. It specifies CASSLTGTLEKLFF.

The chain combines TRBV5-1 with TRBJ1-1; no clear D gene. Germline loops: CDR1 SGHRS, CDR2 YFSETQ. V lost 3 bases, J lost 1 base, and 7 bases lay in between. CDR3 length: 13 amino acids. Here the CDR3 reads CASSYQENTEAFF. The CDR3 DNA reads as TGCGCCAGCAGCTACCAGGAGAACACTGAAGCTTTCTTT.

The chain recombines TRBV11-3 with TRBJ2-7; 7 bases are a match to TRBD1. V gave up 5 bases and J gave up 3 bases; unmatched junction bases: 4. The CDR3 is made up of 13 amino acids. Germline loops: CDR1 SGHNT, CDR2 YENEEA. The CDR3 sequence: CASSPGQDYEQYF. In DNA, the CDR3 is TGTGCCAGCAGCCCAGGACAGGACTACGAGCAGTACTTC.

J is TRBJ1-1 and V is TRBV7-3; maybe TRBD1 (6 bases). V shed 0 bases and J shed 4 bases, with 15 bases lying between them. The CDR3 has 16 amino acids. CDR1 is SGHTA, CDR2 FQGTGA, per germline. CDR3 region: CASSLTGGGGGTEAFF. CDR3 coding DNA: TGTGCCAGCAGCTTAACCGGGGGCGGGGGCGGCACTGAAGCTTTCTTT.

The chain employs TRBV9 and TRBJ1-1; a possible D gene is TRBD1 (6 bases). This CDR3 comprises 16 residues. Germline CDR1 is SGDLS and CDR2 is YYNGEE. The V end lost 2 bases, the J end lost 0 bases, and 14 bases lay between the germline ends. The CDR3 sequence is CASSVSTGWMNTEAFF. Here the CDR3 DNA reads TGTGCCAGCAGCGTCAGTACAGGGTGGATGAACACTGAAGCTTTCTTT.

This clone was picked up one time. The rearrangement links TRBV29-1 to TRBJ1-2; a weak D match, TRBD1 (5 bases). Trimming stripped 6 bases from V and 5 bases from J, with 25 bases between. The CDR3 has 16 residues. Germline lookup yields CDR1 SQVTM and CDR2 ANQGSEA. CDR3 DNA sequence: TGCAGCGTGGGCCCCGCGGCGACAGAAGGAAATTATGGCTACACCTTC. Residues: CSVGPAATEGNYGYTF. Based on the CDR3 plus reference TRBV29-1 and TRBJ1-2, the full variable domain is SAVISQKPSRDICQRGTSLTIQCQVDSQVTMMFWYRQQPGQSLTLIATANQGSEATYESGFVIDKFPISRPNLTFSTLTVSNMSPEDSSIYLCSVGPAATEGNYGYTFGSGTRLTVV.

The CDR3 is CASSLLRDRVVPGNTIYF. For the CDR3, the DNA is TGTGCCAGCAGCTTGCTCCGGGACAGGGTCGTTCCTGGAAACACCATATATTTT. J is TRBJ1-3 and V is TRBV5-6; 9 positions agree with TRBD1. The junction had 10 bases not matched to a gene; V was cut back by 1 base and J by 2 bases. The CDR3 has 18 residues. The V gene's germline CDR1 is SGHDT and CDR2 YYEEEE.

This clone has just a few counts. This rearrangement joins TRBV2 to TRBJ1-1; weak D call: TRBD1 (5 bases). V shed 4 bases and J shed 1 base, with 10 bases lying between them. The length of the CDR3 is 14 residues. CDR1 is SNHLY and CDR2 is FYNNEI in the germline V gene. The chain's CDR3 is CASSVDQGNTEAFF. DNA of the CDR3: TGTGCCAGCAGTGTTGACCAGGGGAACACTGAAGCTTTCTTT.

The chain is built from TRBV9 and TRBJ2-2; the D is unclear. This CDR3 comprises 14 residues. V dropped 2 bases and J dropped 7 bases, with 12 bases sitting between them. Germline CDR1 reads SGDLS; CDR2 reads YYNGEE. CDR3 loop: CASSVGTNGGELFF. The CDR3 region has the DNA TGTGCCAGCAGCGTCGGCACTAATGGCGGGGAGCTGTTTTTT.

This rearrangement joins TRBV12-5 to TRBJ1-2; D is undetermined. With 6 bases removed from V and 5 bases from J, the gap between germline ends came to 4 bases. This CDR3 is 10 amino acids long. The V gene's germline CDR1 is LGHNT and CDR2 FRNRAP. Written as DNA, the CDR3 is TGTGCTAGTGGCTCTTATGGCTACACCTTC. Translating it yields CASGSYGYTF.

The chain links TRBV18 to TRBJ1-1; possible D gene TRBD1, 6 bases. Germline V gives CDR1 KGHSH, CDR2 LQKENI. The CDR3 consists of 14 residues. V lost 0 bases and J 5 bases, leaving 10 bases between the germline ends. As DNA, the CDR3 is TGTGCCAGCTCACCACCGTCAGGGGTAACTGAAGCTTTCTTT. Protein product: CASSPPSGVTEAFF.

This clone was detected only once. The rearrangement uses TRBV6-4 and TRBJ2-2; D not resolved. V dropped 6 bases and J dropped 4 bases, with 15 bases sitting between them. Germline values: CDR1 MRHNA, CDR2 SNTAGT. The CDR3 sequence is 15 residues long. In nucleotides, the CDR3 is TGTGCCAGCAGGCCCCACGAGAGGAGCACCGGGGAGCTGTTTTTT. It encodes CASRPHERSTGELFF.

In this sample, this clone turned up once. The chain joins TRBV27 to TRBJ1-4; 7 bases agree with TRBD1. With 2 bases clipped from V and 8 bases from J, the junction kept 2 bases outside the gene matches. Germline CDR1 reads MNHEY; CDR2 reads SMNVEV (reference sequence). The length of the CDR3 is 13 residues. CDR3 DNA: TGTGCCAGCAGTTTAAGCAGGGGGGAAAAACTGTTTTTT. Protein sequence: CASSLSRGEKLFF.

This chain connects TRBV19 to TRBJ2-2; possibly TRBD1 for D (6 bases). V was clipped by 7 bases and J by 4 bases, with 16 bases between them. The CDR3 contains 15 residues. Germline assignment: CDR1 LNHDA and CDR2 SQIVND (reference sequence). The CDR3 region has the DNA TGTGCCAGTACTAGGGCAGGGGCCAGCACCGGGGAGCTGTTTTTT. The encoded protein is CASTRAGASTGELFF. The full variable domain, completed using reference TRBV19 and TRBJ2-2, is DGGITQSPKYLFRKEGQNVTLSCEQNLNHDAMYWYRQDPGQGLRLIYYSQIVNDFQKGDIAEGYSVSREKKESFPLTVTSAQKNPTAFYLCASTRAGASTGELFFGEGSRLTVL.

The CDR3 sequence: CASSQVGVGEQFF. Here the CDR3 DNA reads TGCGCCAGCAGCCAAGTCGGGGTTGGGGAGCAGTTCTTC. The chain links TRBV4-3 to TRBJ2-1; TRBD2 is a possible D gene (5 bases). The CDR3 is 13 residues long. Per germline, CDR1 LGHNA and CDR2 YSLEER. Trimming pared 1 base from V and 10 bases from J, leaving 11 bases between.

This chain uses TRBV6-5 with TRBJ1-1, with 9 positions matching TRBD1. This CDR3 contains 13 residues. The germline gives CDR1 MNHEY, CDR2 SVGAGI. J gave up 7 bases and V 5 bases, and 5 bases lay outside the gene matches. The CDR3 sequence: CASSAGTGFEAFF. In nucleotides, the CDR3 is TGTGCCAGCAGTGCTGGGACAGGGTTTGAAGCTTTCTTT.

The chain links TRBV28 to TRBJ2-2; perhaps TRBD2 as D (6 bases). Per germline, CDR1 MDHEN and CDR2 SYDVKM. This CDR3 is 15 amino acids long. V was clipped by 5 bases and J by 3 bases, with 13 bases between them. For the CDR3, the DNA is TGTGCCAGCAGTGATGGGGGGATGGACACCGGGGAGCTGTTTTTT. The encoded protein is CASSDGGMDTGELFF.

The CDR3 DNA follows: TGTGCCAGCAGCTACACAGGGCCACGAAACACCATATATTTT. It translates to CASSYTGPRNTIYF. This rearrangement joins TRBV11-2 to TRBJ1-3, with D possibly TRBD1 on 6 matching bases. The CDR3 covers 14 residues. V lost 4 bases to trimming and J lost 5 bases, with 12 bases between them. CDR1 is SGHAT, CDR2 FQNNGV, per germline.

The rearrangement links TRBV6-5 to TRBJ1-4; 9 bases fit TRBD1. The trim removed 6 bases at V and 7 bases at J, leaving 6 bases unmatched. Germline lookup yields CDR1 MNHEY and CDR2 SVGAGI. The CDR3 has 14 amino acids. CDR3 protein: CASSLQGAGEKLFF. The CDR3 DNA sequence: TGTGCCAGCAGCTTACAGGGGGCAGGTGAAAAACTGTTTTTT.

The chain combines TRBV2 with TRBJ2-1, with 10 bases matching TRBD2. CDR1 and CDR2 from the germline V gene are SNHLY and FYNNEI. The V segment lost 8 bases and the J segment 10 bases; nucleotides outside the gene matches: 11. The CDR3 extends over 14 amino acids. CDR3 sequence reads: CASLTQREGREQFF. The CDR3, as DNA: TGTGCCAGCTTGACCCAGCGGGAGGGCCGGGAGCAGTTCTTC.

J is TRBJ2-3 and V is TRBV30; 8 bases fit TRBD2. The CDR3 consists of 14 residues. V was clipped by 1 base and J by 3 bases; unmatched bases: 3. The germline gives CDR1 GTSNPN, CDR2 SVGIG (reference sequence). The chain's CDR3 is CAWSALAGTDTQYF. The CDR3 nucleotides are TGTGCCTGGAGTGCCCTAGCGGGTACAGATACGCAGTATTTT.

CDR3 DNA sequence: TGTGCCAGCAGTACCCAGGGGTACAATGAGCAGTTCTTC. Amino acids: CASSTQGYNEQFF. This chain connects TRBV6-5 to TRBJ2-1; D perhaps matches TRBD1 (6 bases). Trimming left V 5 bases short and J 4 bases short, with 9 bases between. This CDR3 has 13 amino acids. Germline V CDR1 and CDR2: MNHEY, SVGAGI.

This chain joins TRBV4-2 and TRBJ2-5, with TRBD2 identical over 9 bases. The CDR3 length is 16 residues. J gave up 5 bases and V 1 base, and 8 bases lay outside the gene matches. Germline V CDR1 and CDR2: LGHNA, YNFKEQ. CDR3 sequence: CASSQGLSGRKETQYF. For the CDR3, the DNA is TGTGCCAGCAGCCAAGGCTTAAGCGGGAGGAAGGAGACCCAGTACTTC.

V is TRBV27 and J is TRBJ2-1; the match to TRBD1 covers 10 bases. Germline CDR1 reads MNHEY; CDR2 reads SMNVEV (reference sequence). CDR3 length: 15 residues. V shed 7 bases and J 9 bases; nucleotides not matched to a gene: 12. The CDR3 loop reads CASTSTTGGLTEQFF. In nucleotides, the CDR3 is TGTGCCAGCACCTCTACGACAGGGGGCCTAACTGAGCAGTTCTTC.

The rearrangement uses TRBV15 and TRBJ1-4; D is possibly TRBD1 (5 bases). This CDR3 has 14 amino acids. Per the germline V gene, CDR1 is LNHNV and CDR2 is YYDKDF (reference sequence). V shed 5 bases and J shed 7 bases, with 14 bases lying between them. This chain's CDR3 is CATSRKGEAEKLFF. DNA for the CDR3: TGTGCCACCAGCCGGAAAGGGGAGGCTGAAAAACTGTTTTTT.